This T cell receptor beta chain appears in the sequencing data of a study of cytomegalovirus exposure and HLA in healthy donors (TCRdb year 2017). Regarding the research as a whole: An earlier analysis of roughly 500 of the donors reported approximately 260 Gb of sequence data and 117 million unique TCR beta sequences obtained from about 170 million T cells. Class I and class II HLA loci were covered by the typing at four-digit resolution. A later genetic analysis used genome-wide SNP genotypes for about 55% of the 666 donors, treating that subset as a discovery cohort. Rather than drawing on any new phenotypic data, the later analysis identified candidate immune exposures from TCR beta sequences and the way those sequences occurred across donors. In a later analysis, previously published TCR beta repertoires from roughly 710 donors were re-analyzed and high-resolution HLA genotyping was added so that TCR occurrence patterns could be studied. An earlier analysis of fewer than 750 of the donors used high-throughput TCR beta sequencing to judge whether each TCR beta V gene segment behaved as functional or pseudogenic. The number of donors typed differed by locus, with roughly 620-630 for A, B, C, DRB1 and DQB1, roughly 550 for DQA1, over 600 for DPA1, and around 430 for DPB1. About 280 gigabases of sequencing data and roughly 90 million unique TCR sequences were included in an early release covering several hundred HLA-typed donors. All discovery cohort repertoires had been generated on a single sequencing platform. The study profiled the T cell repertoires of 550 to 700 subjects by immunosequencing and related them to cytomegalovirus serostatus. A separate validation cohort of roughly 130 different subjects was used in addition to the roughly 700-subject first cohort. Among some 410 genotyped donors of the cohort, an average of approximately 240,000 unique TCR beta nucleotide sequences was sequenced per donor, of which roughly 18% were non-productive. The genetic ancestry cluster associated with self-reported Caucasian donors included over 65% of the 350 to 500 genotyped donors. Several DR-DQ haplotypes were handled as single units for association and clustering, since linkage in the cohort was strong. To predict cytomegalovirus infection status, the study combined high-throughput TCR immunosequencing, statistical association of individual TCRs with disease status, and machine learning. The aim of the study was to test whether cataloging public T cell receptors could identify signatures of past pathogen exposure. Donor age, sex, ethnicity and CMV serostatus were collected together with the repertoire data.

The receptor library was made with the immunoSEQ multiplex PCR assay. The multiplex PCR relied on a mix of 60 forward primers for TCR Vbeta segments and 13 reverse primers for TCR Jbeta segments. A multiplex PCR assay on genomic DNA amplified the CDR3 region of rearranged TCR beta genes. The amplified TCR beta libraries were sequenced on the Illumina HiSeq System as 87-base-pair reads. In the source study's methods: In a later analysis, 77 million or so unique TCR beta chains were counted across the 666 repertoires, and around 10 million of these chains were shared by at least two donors. Raw reads were error-corrected and collapsed into unique sequences with a nearest-neighbor algorithm that merged closely related sequences to remove PCR and sequencing errors. CDR3 sequences were aligned to IMGT reference sequences to assign V, D and J gene segments. For a sequence to be retained, a match of at least six nucleotides to both a V gene segment and a J gene segment was required. Rearrangements were classified as productive when the CDR3 lacked stop codons and remained in frame with V and J, and all other rearrangements were classified as non-productive. CDR3 was defined according to IMGT convention as the region running from the second conserved V-encoded cysteine to the conserved J-encoded phenylalanine. The earlier analysis of some 580 of the donors excluded any sequence lacking an unambiguous match to a single V gene segment. An earlier analysis of around 600 of the donors classified V segments as functional when productive rearrangements were above 56.7% and as segregating when the standard deviation between donors was above 5%. A statistical classification framework was built for diagnosing cytomegalovirus status from the catalog of TCR beta chain sequences. A later analysis assigned V and J genes by comparing TCR nucleotide sequences with IMGT/GENE-DB human TR gene sequences. In a later analysis, CDR3 sequences and most-parsimonious VDJ recombination scenarios were assigned using the TCRdist pipeline. In a later analysis, each TCR beta chain was defined by its CDR3 amino acid sequence together with its V-gene family, and reads lacking a unique V-gene family were excluded. In a later analysis, a few hundred highly shared, low-generation-probability nucleotide sequences were removed to address suspected cross-contamination and a sequencing artifact. For each public chain, a later analysis derived a clonal expansion index from normalized ranks of inferred template counts within each repertoire. In a later analysis, generation probabilities were computed using a VDJ recombination model fitted to out-of-frame rearrangements, and the results were checked against IGoR. In a later analysis, hypergeometric tests were used to score TCR-TCR, TCR-HLA and TCR-CMV co-occurrence, with a repertoire-size bias correction applied to TCR pairs. False discovery rates were estimated in a later analysis by permuting HLA or CMV assignments 20 times. In a later analysis, co-occurring TCRs were grouped using DBSCAN, with TCRdist sequence similarity added in when clustering inside HLA-allele-positive subsets. For co-occurrence clustering, repertoires with fewer than 30,000 or more than 120,000 public chains were excluded, along with roughly five repertoires with anomalous nucleotide sharing. Imported from immuneACCESS, the table was reduced by TCRdb to in-frame sequences with V and J called. These copies leave out some clones; in studies compared against another copy, an unresolved V gene accounts for under half, and the cause of the remainder is not known. From that table come the V and J calls and clone size; the DNA was used to work out D and trimming. The sample table shows tens of thousands of clones, and roughly 69% are seen once. The ten largest clones take up under 3% of the sample.

In the case of this clone: The antigen this receptor binds is unknown. Base-call qualities are not available, and no considerably larger clone is one nucleotide away.

What the study reported, not specific to this receptor: A later analysis associated 17,000 or so TCR beta sequences with specific HLA alleles at a false discovery rate of 0.05. An association between a missense DCLRE1C variant and V-gene and J-gene trimming of TCR beta chains was found in a later genetic analysis and replicated in an independent cohort. In a later analysis, HLA-associated TCR beta chains were found to be more clonally expanded and to have lower generation probabilities than equally common non-associated chains. This cohort had only TCR beta chains sequenced, and the lack of alpha or paired-chain data limited which features could be detected. A total of about 180 TCR beta chains were listed by the study as associated with cytomegalovirus. The sequencing pipeline was judged likely to have produced a cluster of highly shared sequence variants as a technical artifact. Over 15 rarely observed V segments, including chromosome 9 orphons, were excluded from the earlier analysis of about 500 of the donors because counts were too low. A later analysis reported that several top co-occurrence clusters appeared linked to parvovirus B19, influenza, CMV and Epstein-Barr virus. A later genetic analysis reported fewer N-insertions in productive TCRs among donors in an Asian-associated ancestry cluster than the roughly 620-donor mean. Most TCR sequences were observed very rarely across donors, whereas some public TCRs were present in many individuals. In both the original and validation cohorts, the classifier was reported to diagnose cytomegalovirus status with high specificity and sensitivity. A further reported finding was that TCR beta sequences accurately predicted the HLA-A and HLA-B alleles for most subjects in the first cohort. Because HLA typing was missing for some donors at each locus, association tests included only the typed subset. Linkage disequilibrium might explain the correlated functional status among segregating V segments, but an unknown experimental factor could not be excluded. Sequencing depth was assumed to be roughly uniform across donors in the presence/absence analyses, though that assumption may not hold. In an earlier analysis of fewer than 700 of the donors, most TCR beta V segments appeared in productive rearrangements about 90% or about 30% of the time, broadly matching IMGT annotations. In vitro tests confirmed that three of the cytomegalovirus-associated TCR beta chains recognize cytomegalovirus antigens. According to a later analysis, TCR association rates differed among HLA loci, with DRB1 alleles showing the most associated TCRs and HLA-C alleles showing the fewest. For the cohort, immune exposure information was limited to CMV serostatus. The authors suggested that the approach could potentially be generalized to other disease states and immunological phenotypes. Strong co-occurrence of HLA alleles, especially DR and DQ, made assigning TCR associations to individual alleles difficult. According to a later analysis, most CMV-associated TCR beta chains appeared to be HLA-restricted, and the HLA associations seemed to be driven largely by CMV exposure.

In total, 600 or so healthy bone marrow donors made up the cohort. All cohort members were sampled while nominally healthy, although unrecorded immune exposures were likely present. The donor was CMV seronegative and belonged to the group of around 350 seronegative cohort members. A peripheral blood sample was collected from each donor, and TCR beta sequencing was performed on peripheral blood mononuclear cells. Genomic DNA was extracted from the blood cell samples with the Qiagen DNeasy Blood Extraction Kit. Sequenced: PBMCs. The sequence was collected from a man aged 50-59 years in good health and CMV-seronegative.

Here is the DNA: TGTGCCAGCCGGATGGGGGGAAGAAACACCATATATTTT. Its coded protein is CASRMGGRNTIYF. Recombination connected TRBV6-5 to TRBJ1-3, and perhaps TRBD1 as D gene, on 5 matching bases. The CDR3, from cysteine to phenylalanine, totals 13 residues. The only DNA kept is the CDR3, 39 bases in frame from the first base. V is reduced by 8 bases and J by 5 bases, leaving a spacing of 13 bases between them. The CDR1 and CDR2 encoded by the germline V gene are MNHEY and SVGAGI.